Listed below are T cell receptor beta chains from one sample, sequenced in a study of PD-1 blockade in classical Hodgkin lymphoma. The repertoire was sequenced with immunoSEQ multiplex PCR; TCRdb's copy has only in-frame clones and lacks some. The sample yields 45,000 to 50,000 clones, around 82% seen once. Sample: peripheral blood mononuclear cells (PBMCs), taken before the second cycle of nivolumab. The receptors shown here come from a human donor with classical Hodgkin lymphoma. Both conserved end residues are part of each CDR3. A D gene is named only where the DNA matches it firmly. Clone sizes are given selectively: once, few, many, or a class where the clone is expanded.

TRBD2	TRBV6-5	NA	15	TRBJ2-7	CASRESGLAVDEQYF	TGTGCCAGCAGAGAAAGCGGACTAGCCGTGGACGAGCAGTACTTC
NA	TRBV11-3	NA	13	TRBJ1-1	CASSFKDSSEAFF	TGTGCCAGCAGCTTCAAAGACAGTTCTGAAGCTTTCTTT
NA	TRBV4-1	NA	12	TRBJ2-7	CASSQDNRERYF	TGCGCCAGCAGCCAAGACAACCGGGAGAGATACTTC
NA	TRBV4-3	NA	15	TRBJ1-2	CASSQDWGANYGYTF	TGCGCCAGCAGCCAAGATTGGGGTGCGAACTATGGCTACACCTTC
TRBD2	TRBV7-2	once	17	TRBJ2-7	CARYSGGTSGVSYEQYF	TGTGCCAGGTATTCCGGTGGGACTAGCGGGGTTTCTTACGAGCAGTACTTC
NA	TRBV11-2	NA	13	TRBJ2-1	CASSSEAYNEQFF	TGTGCCAGCAGCTCGGAGGCCTACAATGAGCAGTTCTTC
TRBD1	TRBV5-4	NA	17	TRBJ2-3	CASRKWGQFTSTDTQYF	TGTGCCAGCAGGAAGTGGGGACAGTTTACTAGCACAGATACGCAGTATTTT
TRBD2	TRBV29-1	NA	16	TRBJ2-3	CSAPGGVESATDTQYF	TGCAGCGCCCCCGGGGGGGTAGAAAGCGCCACAGATACGCAGTATTTT
TRBD2	TRBV10-3	NA	15	TRBJ2-1	CAISEVAGAPGEQFF	TGTGCCATCAGTGAGGTGGCGGGAGCGCCCGGTGAGCAGTTCTTC
NA	TRBV5-1	few	13	TRBJ1-2	CASSLRADYGYTF	TGCGCCAGCAGCTTGAGGGCGGACTATGGCTACACCTTC
NA	TRBV6-5	NA	15	TRBJ1-3	CASRETDGHGNTIYF	TGTGCCAGCAGAGAGACGGATGGACATGGAAACACCATATATTTT